This TCR beta chain was retrieved from a study of a mutant IDH1 vaccine in newly diagnosed glioma. Looking at the study overall: Onset of vaccination occurred 4-6 weeks following radiotherapy alone, or with temozolomide cycles. Previous care, which was radiotherapy, temozolomide, or both, most often involved both.

The ends lost 6 bases at V and 5 bases at J; junction bases unmatched: 8. The CDR3 sequence is 14 residues long. Germline-derived CDR1 and CDR2 are ENHRY and SYGVKD. The sample's time point: week 35, safety follow-up. A 20-mer mutant IDH1 peptide at 300 ug was injected subcutaneously with topical imiquimod. Eight vaccinations went to patients in weeks 1, 3, 5, 7, 11, 15, 19, 23. Comment on this clone: What it binds is not known.

Repertoires were generated with immunoSEQ multiplex PCR, while TCRdb's copy carries only in-frame clones and drops some. The data contain approximately 50,000 clones, more than 75% of them singletons. The source was PBMCs, collected from a glioma patient whose treatment included an IDH1 peptide vaccine. The TCR sequence derives from a woman in her forties with glioma. The rearrangement links TRBV10-3 to TRBJ2-3, with TRBD2 identical over 7 bases. The CDR3 sequence is CAIRPGLKGDTQYF. The CDR3 DNA reads TGTGCCATCAGACCGGGACTAAAGGGAGATACGCAGTATTTT.